This T cell receptor (beta chain) was sequenced during a study of T cells in women clearing cervical HPV infection. Overall study results and limits: It is unknown whether associations predate infection; no effector/memory or HPV-specific sorting.

Clones were sequenced by immunoSEQ multiplex PCR, and TCRdb holds only the in-frame ones, with some missing. The listing records about 46,000 clones. Worth noting for this clone: The antigen remains unidentified. The CDR3 is cut off 3 residues early in the read; its end comes from the germline J gene.

Looked up from germline, CDR1 is DFQATT and CDR2 is SNEGSKA (reference sequence). CDR3 length equals 11 residues. The ends were cut back, 4 bases at V and 3 bases at J, with 7 bases in the middle. The TCR originated in a woman aged 18 to 75 with a cervical HPV16 infection that either progressed to CIN3+ or cleared (not recorded which). The genes are TRBV20-1 and TRBJ2-7; D gene ambiguous. Sequencing input: blood buffy coat. Partial CDR3 DNA: TGCAGTGCTACGCTAGTCTACGAG. Its protein product is CSATLVYE. The full CDR3 reads CSATLVYEQYF.